The clone carrying this T cell receptor beta chain was picked up a small number of times. What it binds is unknown. TCRdb recomputed calls from the reads with MiXCR, one row per CDR3 protein. Seen here are roughly 230,000 distinct CDR3 sequences, 22% observed once, and the top ten hold 15% to 20%. The data derive from a study of T cell repertoires in cytomegalovirus infection. Study in general: An indication of both CMV infection and matching HLA type came from public TCR beta signatures. General study findings and limits: CMV-specific TCR beta clonotypes restricted by HLA-C were the ones dominating the ex vivo response. Identification of carriers of CMV plus the relevant HLA was achieved through cumulative public TCR beta family frequency.

The V gene lost 6 bases and the J gene lost 4 bases, with 12 bases spanning the gap. This CDR3 contains 14 residues. The sample consisted of CD8+ T cells from PBMCs. The chain links TRBV12-3 or TRBV12-4 to TRBJ1-4; D gene unclear. The sequence was collected from a human donor in good health (CMV status not recorded). Some clones in this sample may be carry-over from other donors' samples. The CDR3 nucleotides read TGTGCCAGCAGCCGACCTCGGGATAATGAAAAACTGTTTTTT. It translates to CASSRPRDNEKLFF.